The 10 T cell receptor beta chains below were found in one sample sequenced in a study of blood T cells in healthy people across ages. A second about 6 to 12 cycle PCR used barcoded and J-beta primers. TCRdb re-called the 5' RACE reads through MiXCR, storing one row per CDR3 protein. Here the sample spans approximately 1.5 million distinct CDR3 sequences, roughly 32% being singletons. Sequencing was carried out using blood. Every receptor here comes from a woman in her twenties or thirties in good health.

There are a few counts of this clonotype. CDR3 in DNA: TGCAGTGCTAACCAGCGGGATAGATACAATGAGCAGTTCTTC. Translation: CSANQRDRYNEQFF. V usage is TRBV20-1 and J usage is TRBJ2-1; 7 nucleotides line up with TRBD2. Germline-derived CDR1 and CDR2 are DFQATT and SNEGSKA (reference sequence). J lost 4 bases, V lost 4 bases, and 7 bases had no gene match. The length of the CDR3 is 14 residues.

This chain uses TRBV5-1 with TRBJ2-1; D is possibly TRBD1 or TRBD2 (6 bases each). The length of the CDR3 is 15 residues. Trimming cost V 4 bases and J 7 bases, with 18 bases left between them. CDR1 and CDR2 from the germline V gene are SGHRS and YFSETQ. The CDR3 sequence is CASSEGSLGGNEQFF. CDR3 DNA: TGCGCCAGCAGCGAGGGATCCCTAGGGGGGAATGAGCAGTTCTTC.

The CDR3 loop reads CSARAGLAGGGETQYF. The CDR3 DNA reads as TGCAGTGCTAGGGCGGGACTAGCGGGAGGTGGAGAGACCCAGTACTTC. The chain combines TRBV20-1 with TRBJ2-5; 15 bases map to TRBD2. The V gene end was trimmed by 3 bases and the J gene end by 4 bases; junction bases not matched to a gene: 6. The germline V gene encodes CDR1 DFQATT and CDR2 SNEGSKA (reference sequence). The CDR3 covers 16 residues.

The V gene is TRBV7-6, the J gene TRBJ2-5, with 10 bases that match TRBD2. The germline V gene encodes CDR1 SGHVS and CDR2 FNYEAQ. The V gene end was trimmed by 5 bases and the J gene end by 6 bases; junction bases not matched to a gene: 9. There are 15 residues in the CDR3. The CDR3 spells CASSPRAGGPQTQYF. The CDR3 DNA sequence: TGTGCCAGCAGCCCTCGAGCGGGAGGGCCGCAGACCCAGTACTTC.

Details on this clonotype: This may stem from a read error, because a much larger clone lies one nucleotide away. The chain recombines TRBV5-5 with TRBJ2-6; D possibly corresponds to TRBD1 (5 bases). Germline assignment: CDR1 SGHKS and CDR2 YYEKEE (reference sequence). The CDR3 spans 17 residues. The CDR3 DNA follows: TGTGCCAGCAGCTTAGGATCAACTACCTCTGGGGCCAACGTCCCGACTTTC. It is translated as CASSLGSTTSGANVPTF.

The CDR3 region is CSARASGTNTEAFF. CDR3 nucleotide sequence: TGCAGTGCTAGAGCGTCAGGGACTAACACTGAAGCTTTCTTT. The V gene is TRBV20-1, the J gene TRBJ1-1; TRBD1 might be the D (5 bases). The CDR3 covers 14 residues. With 1 base removed from V and 2 bases from J, the gap between germline ends came to 11 bases. Per the germline V gene, CDR1 is DFQATT and CDR2 is SNEGSKA (reference sequence).

This clonotype was counted between two and nine times. This chain links TRBV7-6 with TRBJ1-1, with a weak D call TRBD1 (5 bases). This CDR3 spans 14 amino acids. V was trimmed by 2 bases and J by 10 bases, leaving 17 bases between them. Germline CDR1 is SGHVS and CDR2 is FNYEAQ. Written as DNA, the CDR3 is TGTGCCAGCAGCTTAAATACAGGCACCACCCCAGCTTTCTTT. Translated: CASSLNTGTTPAFF.

The J gene is TRBJ1-2, the V gene TRBV4-1; D gene unclear. The CDR3 length is 14 residues. Trimming took off 0 bases at V and 8 bases at J, with 13 bases between the two ends. Germline V CDR1 and CDR2: MGHRA, YSYEKL. This CDR3 is CASSQDLGFEGYTF. The CDR3 DNA sequence: TGCGCCAGCAGCCAAGATCTGGGCTTCGAGGGCTACACCTTC.

This clonotype was seen a few times. The chain joins TRBV20-1 to TRBJ2-3, with a possible D match to TRBD2 (6 bases). The CDR3 totals 16 residues. In germline, CDR1 is DFQATT, CDR2 SNEGSKA (reference sequence). Trimming took 5 bases from V and 0 from J, leaving 18 bases between them. The CDR3 nucleotides read TGCAGTGCTCCAACACGTCTAGCGAGAAGCACAGATACGCAGTATTTT. Amino acids: CSAPTRLARSTDTQYF.

This clonotype was counted a few times. The chain recombines TRBV4-2 with TRBJ2-7; the match to TRBD2 covers 8 bases. This CDR3 region has 14 residues. V dropped 1 base and J dropped 4; count of bases not matched to a gene: 3. Germline values: CDR1 LGHNA, CDR2 YNFKEQ. The CDR3 protein is CASSQGTSKYEQYF. CDR3 sequence (DNA): TGTGCCAGCAGCCAAGGGACTAGCAAGTACGAGCAGTACTTC.